This TCR beta chain was identified in a study of CD8 T cells in ankylosing spondylitis. Study-wide points: Blood from ankylosing spondylitis patients appeared to carry a characteristic roughly eight-variant TCR beta motif.

V lost 2 bases and J lost 4, with 5 bases in between. Germline V gives CDR1 MDHEN, CDR2 SYDVKM. The CDR3 covers 12 residues. With respect to this clonotype: No antigen is known for it.

Libraries of TCR beta came from quantitative 5'-RACE with molecular barcodes. TCRdb independently ran MiXCR on the 5' RACE reads; one entry per CDR3 protein. The data show under 950,000 distinct CDR3 sequences, with around a fifth seen just once and 15% to 20% held by the top ten. J is TRBJ1-1 and V is TRBV28; D ambiguous. The specimen sequenced was blood, either unsorted or a sorted T cell fraction (not recorded which). This receptor was obtained from a male donor with ankylosing spondylitis. CDR3 in amino acids: CASSLMGTEAFF. In DNA, the CDR3 is TGTGCCAGCAGTTTAATGGGCACTGAAGCTTTCTTT.